This TCR beta chain comes out of a study of T cell responses to AZD1222 COVID-19 vaccine. Across the study: Analysis merged second doses at about 4 or about 12 weeks.

Study findings and constraints: Researchers took repertoire samples only after the peak T cell response had come. Just six AZD1222 recipients tested seropositive at baseline.

Points on this clone: The antigen remains unidentified.

Libraries were prepared by immunoSEQ multiplex PCR; TCRdb keeps only in-frame clonotypes and omits some of them. This table holds some 130,000 clones, over 75% found once. The germline CDR1 and CDR2 sequences are MNHEY and SMNVEV (reference sequence). V was pared by 5 bases and J by 7 bases, with 4 bases of the junction left unmatched. CDR3 length: 13 residues. Sequences were derived from peripheral blood, sampled on day 0 of AZD1222 vaccination. The receptor's source is an adult in good health. This sequence joins TRBV27 and TRBJ1-5; 8 nucleotides match TRBD1. The CDR3 region has the DNA TGTGCCAGCAGTGGACAGGGAGAGCAGCCCCAGCATTTT. Its translation: CASSGQGEQPQHF.